Presented here are 20 T cell receptor beta chains from one specimen sequenced in a study of OX40 agonist ivuxolimab in advanced cancers. TCRdb keeps only in-frame clones here, not all; method: immunoSEQ multiplex PCR. The repertoire consists of about 69,000 clones, with 90% occurring once and the leading ten covering 8% to 11%. Source: CD4+ or CD8+ T cells sorted from blood, taken in a trial of the OX40 agonist ivuxolimab. The receptors here all came from an adult with an advanced solid tumor such as melanoma, head and neck, liver or kidney cancer.

The gene calls are TRBV7-2 and TRBJ1-1; no definite D call. From germline, CDR1 is SGHTA and CDR2 FQGNSA. The CDR3 extends over 13 amino acids. Trimming took off 3 bases at V and 3 bases at J, with 8 bases between the two ends. The CDR3: CASSFQRDTEAFF. CDR3 DNA: TGTGCCAGCAGCTTCCAGAGGGACACTGAAGCTTTCTTT.

This chain links TRBV20-1 with TRBJ2-3; no clear D. The CDR3 runs 11 residues. From germline, CDR1 is DFQATT and CDR2 SNEGSKA (reference sequence). The V and J ends lost 5 bases and 4 bases respectively, with 7 bases between them. CDR3 sequence reads: CSADVPDTQYF. The CDR3 coding sequence is TGCAGTGCTGATGTCCCAGATACGCAGTATTTT.

The chain is built from TRBV4-1 and TRBJ2-1; 8 bases align to TRBD2. Germline values: CDR1 MGHRA, CDR2 YSYEKL. After removal of 0 bases from V and 5 bases from J, the junction contained 6 bases not matched to a gene. CDR3 size: 16 residues. The CDR3, as DNA: TGCGCCAGCAGCCAAGATCATAGCGGGACTCACAATGAGCAGTTCTTC. Translating gives CASSQDHSGTHNEQFF.

The chain joins TRBV4-3 to TRBJ1-4, with D uncertain. This CDR3 spans 19 amino acids. Deletions cut 1 base from V and 4 bases from J, with 22 bases between. Germline CDR1 LGHNA, CDR2 YSLEER. The CDR3 is CASSQGSAGGRPINEKLFF. The CDR3 region has the DNA TGCGCCAGCAGCCAAGGTTCGGCGGGAGGCAGGCCGATTAATGAAAAACTGTTTTTT.

With respect to this clone: Additional DNA sequences in this sample encode the identical CDR3. The chain carries TRBV4-3 and TRBJ1-5; D remains ambiguous. Trimming took 1 base from V and 3 from J, leaving 10 bases between them. Germline V gene sequence: CDR1 LGHNA, CDR2 YSLEER. CDR3 length: 15 residues. In DNA form, the CDR3 reads TGCGCCAGCAGCCAAGTTTATCAGTCCAATCAGCCCCAGCATTTT. Translated: CASSQVYQSNQPQHF.

A single count supports this clone. The DNA of the CDR3 is TGCGCCAGCAGTTTTGGGGGAGCCGCAGATACGCAGTATTTT. Amino acid sequence: CASSFGGAADTQYF. The chain recombines TRBV5-1 with TRBJ2-3, with D possibly called TRBD1 or TRBD2 (5 bases each). The CDR3 spans 14 residues. Germline-derived CDR1 and CDR2 are SGHRS and YFSETQ. V lost 5 bases to trimming and J lost 4 bases, with 14 bases between them.

This chain connects TRBV6-4 to TRBJ2-3; D ambiguous. Trimming cost V 7 bases and J 0 bases, with 2 bases left between them. The CDR3 totals 11 residues. The germline V gene encodes CDR1 MRHNA and CDR2 SNTAGT. CDR3: CASTSTDTQYF. The CDR3 DNA is TGTGCCAGCACAAGCACAGATACGCAGTATTTT.

The chain joins TRBV13 to TRBJ1-6; tentatively, D is TRBD1 (5 bases). CDR1 and CDR2 (germline): PRHDT, FYEKMQ (reference sequence). Trimming stripped 7 bases from V and 8 bases from J, with 15 bases between. The length of the CDR3 is 14 residues. CDR3 residues: CASNLGRSDSPLHF. CDR3 DNA: TGTGCCAGCAATTTGGGACGGAGTGATTCACCCCTCCACTTT.

The V gene is TRBV5-1, the J gene TRBJ2-1; 14 nucleotides align to TRBD2. CDR3 size: 19 residues. J gave up 2 bases and V 1 base, and 8 bases lay outside the gene matches. Per germline, CDR1 SGHRS and CDR2 YFSETQ. The CDR3: CASSLPSGTSGSTYNEQFF. CDR3 coding DNA: TGCGCCAGCAGCTTGCCATCAGGGACTAGCGGGAGTACCTACAATGAGCAGTTCTTC. Filled out from reference TRBV5-1 and TRBJ2-1, the complete variable domain reads KAGVTQTPRYLIKTRGQQVTLSCSPISGHRSVSWYQQTPGQGLQFLFEYFSETQRNKGNFPGRFSGRQFSNSRSEMNVSTLELGDSALYLCASSLPSGTSGSTYNEQFFGPGTRLTVL.

This sequence joins TRBV27 and TRBJ2-7; D is perhaps TRBD2 (6 bases). The CDR3 is 13 amino acids. CDR1 and CDR2 (germline): MNHEY, SMNVEV (reference sequence). The ends were cut back, 5 bases at V and 9 bases at J, with 17 bases in the middle. CDR3 region: CASSEPGRAGQYF. The DNA for the CDR3 is TGTGCCAGCAGTGAACCGGGCCGAGCGGGGCAGTACTTC.

The gene calls are TRBV7-8 and TRBJ1-4; TRBD1 is a possible D gene (6 bases). The CDR3 length is 16 residues. V shed 0 bases and J shed 7 bases, with 15 bases lying between them. The germline CDR1 and CDR2 sequences are SGHVS and FQNEAQ. DNA for the CDR3: TGTGCCAGCAGCTTAGCGAGGACGAGGGGGAGTGAAAAACTGTTTTTT. Residues: CASSLARTRGSEKLFF.

This clone was observed once. J is TRBJ1-2 and V is TRBV18, with unresolved D. Germline V gene lookup returns CDR1 KGHSH and CDR2 LQKENI. Trimming took 6 bases from V and 2 from J, leaving 13 bases between them. The CDR3 runs to 14 residues. The CDR3 DNA follows: TGTGCCAGCTCCCTGTCGGACGGGAACTATGGCTACACCTTC. Amino acid sequence: CASSLSDGNYGYTF.

This clone was counted once. The chain couples TRBV7-2 to TRBJ2-1, with 8 positions matching TRBD2. Germline V lookup: CDR1 SGHTA, CDR2 FQGNSA. Trimming took 6 bases from V and 4 from J; bases not matched to a gene: 8. This CDR3 spans 15 amino acids. CDR3 in amino acids: CASRPNRGGYNEQFF. The CDR3, as DNA: TGTGCCAGCAGGCCCAACCGGGGGGGGTACAATGAGCAGTTCTTC.

This chain links TRBV7-8 with TRBJ2-7, with TRBD1 matching 7 bases. Germline-derived CDR1 and CDR2 are SGHVS and FQNEAQ. The CDR3 has 14 amino acids. V gave up 5 bases and J gave up 3 bases; unmatched junction bases: 7. The CDR3 DNA is TGTGCCAGCAGCCCCCGGACAGGCGACTACGAGCAGTACTTC. It encodes CASSPRTGDYEQYF.

The chain uses TRBV19 and TRBJ2-5; the match to TRBD1 covers 9 bases. With V trimmed by 5 bases and J by 5 bases, 6 bases remained unmatched. The CDR3 runs to 14 residues. Germline CDR1 reads LNHDA; CDR2 reads SQIVND (reference sequence). CDR3 sequence: CASSHRDRVETQYF. The CDR3 DNA reads TGTGCCAGTAGTCACCGGGACAGGGTGGAGACCCAGTACTTC. Using reference TRBV19 and TRBJ2-5 for the parts outside the CDR3, the full variable domain is DGGITQSPKYLFRKEGQNVTLSCEQNLNHDAMYWYRQDPGQGLRLIYYSQIVNDFQKGDIAEGYSVSREKKESFPLTVTSAQKNPTAFYLCASSHRDRVETQYFGPGTRLLVL.

V usage is TRBV28 and J usage is TRBJ2-7, with 8 nucleotides matching TRBD1. CDR1 and CDR2 (germline): MDHEN, SYDVKM. V gave up 6 bases and J gave up 2 bases; unmatched junction bases: 9. The CDR3 consists of 15 residues. The CDR3 DNA is TGTGCCAGCAGCAGCCATGACAGGGGCACCTACGAGCAGTACTTC. This encodes CASSSHDRGTYEQYF.

The V call is TRBV23-1, the J call TRBJ2-5, with a possible D match to TRBD2 (5 bases). TRBV23-1 counts as an open reading frame of uncertain function. Trimming cost V 5 bases and J 2 bases, with 9 bases left between them. The CDR3 is 13 residues long. DNA of the CDR3: TGCGCCAGCAGTTTGAGGGCGCAAGAGACCCAGTACTTC. Its protein is CASSLRAQETQYF.

This clone was seen a single time. DNA for the CDR3: TGTGCCAGCAGCCCGAGCGGGGGTGCCTACAATGAGCAGTTCTTC. As protein: CASSPSGGAYNEQFF. This sequence joins TRBV5-4 and TRBJ2-1; 8 bases match TRBD2. Germline lookup yields CDR1 SGHNT and CDR2 YYREEE (reference sequence). The trim removed 4 bases at V and 2 bases at J, leaving 5 bases unmatched. This CDR3 is built from 15 residues.

This chain links TRBV5-1 with TRBJ2-7; either TRBD1 or TRBD2 may supply D (5 bases each). The CDR3 has 13 amino acids. Germline CDR1 and CDR2: SGHRS and YFSETQ. V was shortened by 4 bases and J by 7 bases, with 15 bases between the two germline ends. The CDR3 region has the DNA TGCGCCAGCAGCCCGGGACCGTCGGGAGAGCAGTACTTC. Amino acids: CASSPGPSGEQYF.

CDR3 sequence reads: CATSSTRLAGVTGELFF. CDR3 in DNA: TGTGCCACCAGCAGCACAAGACTAGCGGGAGTCACCGGGGAGCTGTTTTTT. The chain combines TRBV15 with TRBJ2-2; 12 bases agree with TRBD2. Trimming removed 3 bases from V and 4 bases from J; junction bases left unmatched: 6. The CDR3 is made up of 17 amino acids. Germline V gene data show CDR1 as LNHNV and CDR2 as YYDKDF (reference sequence).